Shown below are 26 T cell receptor beta chains from a single sample sequenced in a study of cytomegalovirus exposure and HLA in healthy donors (dated by TCRdb to the late 2010s). Library construction relied on the immunoSEQ multiplex PCR assay. For the multiplex PCR, a mixture combining 60 forward primers for TCR Vbeta segments and 13 reverse primers for TCR Jbeta segments was used. TCRdb stores this immuneACCESS table with in-frame sequences only. Part of the clones is absent; in the studies checked, under half of the shortfall reflects unresolved V genes, and no reason is known for the rest. The sample's own table lists approximately 70,000 clones. Approximately 1.8% of the sample rests with the top ten. The specimen sequenced was PBMCs. The source of these receptors is a woman in her twenties or thirties in good health and CMV-seronegative.

The rearrangement joins TRBV7-2 to TRBJ2-1; 11 bases map to TRBD2. This CDR3 contains 15 residues. V gave up 6 bases and J gave up 6 bases; unmatched junction bases: 7. Germline V CDR1 and CDR2: SGHTA, FQGNSA. The DNA for the CDR3 is TGTGCCAGCAGGCCTACTAGCGGGGGTGCCAATGAGCAGTTCTTC. Translation: CASRPTSGGANEQFF.

In DNA form, the CDR3 reads TGTGCCTGGACTCCACTGGACTTGGACACTGAAGCTTTCTTT. Residues: CAWTPLDLDTEAFF. The chain uses TRBV30 and TRBJ1-1; D gene uncertain. CDR3 length equals 14 residues. Germline V gene lookup returns CDR1 GTSNPN and CDR2 SVGIG (reference sequence). V lost 4 bases to trimming and J lost 3 bases, with 15 bases between them.

The rearrangement links TRBV9 to TRBJ2-7, with 8 bases identical to TRBD1. V gave up 4 bases and J gave up 5 bases; unmatched junction bases: 11. The germline V gene has CDR1 SGDLS and CDR2 YYNGEE. This CDR3 region has 15 residues. The DNA of the CDR3 is TGTGCCAGCAGCTCGGGACAGGTCGGTTCCGACGAGCAGTACTTC. Translation gives CASSSGQVGSDEQYF.

The J gene is TRBJ1-1, the V gene TRBV11-1, with D perhaps TRBD1 (6 bases). V was shortened by 0 bases and J by 0 bases, with 14 bases between the two germline ends. The CDR3 consists of 17 residues. Germline CDR1 SGHAT, CDR2 FQDESV (reference sequence). CDR3 in DNA: TGTGCCAGCAGCTTAGCGGGCGGACAGAGAATGAACACTGAAGCTTTCTTT. Encoded protein: CASSLAGGQRMNTEAFF.

This chain connects TRBV28 to TRBJ1-1; D is unresolved. V lost 4 bases and J lost 7, with 13 bases in between. CDR1 is MDHEN, CDR2 SYDVKM, per germline. This CDR3 has 13 amino acids. The CDR3 sequence is CASSSLLTGEAFF. The CDR3, as DNA: TGTGCCAGCAGTTCCCTATTGACGGGTGAAGCTTTCTTT.

The chain couples TRBV13 to TRBJ2-6; weak D call: TRBD1 (5 bases). The V gene's germline CDR1 is PRHDT and CDR2 FYEKMQ (reference sequence). This CDR3 spans 15 amino acids. V was shortened by 6 bases and J by 0 bases, with 9 bases between the two germline ends. In nucleotides, the CDR3 is TGTGCCAGCAGATTTACAGGCTCTGGGGCCAACGTCCTGACTTTC. Encoded protein: CASRFTGSGANVLTF.

V gene TRBV6-5 combines with J gene TRBJ2-1; 10 bases are shared with TRBD1. CDR3 length equals 13 residues. Per the germline V gene, CDR1 is MNHEY and CDR2 is SVGAGI. The junction had 4 bases not matched to a gene; V was cut back by 5 bases and J by 9 bases. CDR3 region: CASSPGQGIEQFF. CDR3 coding DNA: TGTGCCAGCAGTCCGGGACAGGGGATTGAGCAGTTCTTC.

This chain joins TRBV6-1 and TRBJ1-1, with TRBD1 matching 7 bases. This CDR3 is built from 14 residues. The V segment lost 8 bases and the J segment 4 bases; nucleotides outside the gene matches: 10. Per germline, CDR1 MNHNS and CDR2 SASEGT. The CDR3 loop reads CASRLEGASTEAFF. CDR3 DNA sequence: TGTGCCAGCCGACTAGAGGGGGCGAGCACTGAAGCTTTCTTT.

The V call is TRBV6-5, the J call TRBJ1-2; D is ambiguous. Per the germline V gene, CDR1 is MNHEY and CDR2 is SVGAGI. V lost 6 bases and J 3 bases, leaving 11 bases between the germline ends. The CDR3 sequence is 13 residues long. The chain's CDR3 is CASRTWLDYGYTF. In DNA form, the CDR3 reads TGTGCCAGCAGGACATGGTTGGACTATGGCTACACCTTC.

V is TRBV19 and J is TRBJ2-7; D is perhaps TRBD1 (6 bases). Germline lookup yields CDR1 LNHDA and CDR2 SQIVND (reference sequence). V was trimmed by 6 bases and J by 2 bases, leaving 11 bases between them. CDR3 size: 13 residues. CDR3 in amino acids: CASSRDTTYEQYF. The CDR3 region has the DNA TGTGCCAGTAGCCGGGACACAACCTACGAGCAGTACTTC.

This chain joins TRBV5-1 and TRBJ1-2; 10 positions agree with TRBD1. The V gene end was trimmed by 3 bases and the J gene end by 6 bases; junction bases not matched to a gene: 5. Germline V gene lookup returns CDR1 SGHRS and CDR2 YFSETQ. The CDR3 has 14 amino acids. CDR3: CASSSTGGAHGYTF. CDR3 nucleotides: TGCGCCAGCAGCTCGACAGGGGGCGCACATGGCTACACCTTC.

The chain joins TRBV6-1 to TRBJ1-2; D ambiguous. Trimming shortened V by 6 bases and J by 8 bases, and 16 bases separated the two germline ends. The CDR3 loop spans 13 amino acids. Germline V gene sequence: CDR1 MNHNS, CDR2 SASEGT. In nucleotides, the CDR3 is TGTGCCAGCAGCACCATAGCCGGAGACGGCTACACCTTC. This gives the protein CASSTIAGDGYTF.

This chain joins TRBV4-1 and TRBJ1-5, with D perhaps TRBD1 (6 bases). Trimming pared 3 bases from V and 0 bases from J, leaving 9 bases between. The CDR3 contains 15 residues. Germline V gives CDR1 MGHRA, CDR2 YSYEKL. In DNA, the CDR3 is TGCGCCAGCAGCCACAGGGGCCTTAGCAATCAGCCCCAGCATTTT. It translates to CASSHRGLSNQPQHF.

J is TRBJ2-1 and V is TRBV7-2; D ambiguous. There are 12 residues in the CDR3. Germline values: CDR1 SGHTA, CDR2 FQGNSA. The V end lost 5 bases, the J end lost 5 bases, and 7 bases lay between the germline ends. CDR3 in DNA: TGTGCCAGCAGCGCGATCGACAATGAGCAGTTCTTC. The encoded protein is CASSAIDNEQFF. The full variable domain, with the rest looked up from reference TRBV7-2 and TRBJ2-1, is GAGVSQSPSNKVTEKGKDVELRCDPISGHTALYWYRQSLGQGLEFLIYFQGNSAPDKSGLPSDRFSAERTGGSVSTLTIQRTQQEDSAVYLCASSAIDNEQFFGPGTRLTVL.

The V call is TRBV4-2, the J call TRBJ2-1, with 9 nucleotides matching TRBD1. The V and J ends lost 0 bases and 5 bases, in that order; junction bases with no gene match: 2. Germline-derived CDR1 and CDR2 are LGHNA and YNFKEQ. CDR3 length: 15 residues. CDR3 amino acids: CASSQETGGDNEQFF. CDR3 DNA: TGTGCCAGCAGCCAAGAGACAGGGGGGGACAATGAGCAGTTCTTC.

The V and J genes are TRBV6-5 and TRBJ2-3; 8 bases match TRBD2. Per germline, CDR1 MNHEY and CDR2 SVGAGI. J was trimmed by 5 bases and V by 2 bases; bases with no gene match: 3. This CDR3 spans 14 amino acids. This CDR3 is CASSYDGGEDTQYF. The CDR3 DNA sequence: TGTGCCAGCAGTTACGACGGGGGGGAAGATACGCAGTATTTT.

This chain links TRBV19 with TRBJ2-1; D is possibly TRBD2 (5 bases). CDR3 length equals 14 residues. The V gene's germline CDR1 is LNHDA and CDR2 SQIVND (reference sequence). Trimming removed 5 bases at V and 1 base at J, with 9 bases between. CDR3 region: CASSPPGSYNEQFF. CDR3 nucleotides: TGTGCCAGTAGTCCTCCGGGATCCTACAATGAGCAGTTCTTC. Using reference TRBV19 and TRBJ2-1 for the parts outside the CDR3, the full variable domain is DGGITQSPKYLFRKEGQNVTLSCEQNLNHDAMYWYRQDPGQGLRLIYYSQIVNDFQKGDIAEGYSVSREKKESFPLTVTSAQKNPTAFYLCASSPPGSYNEQFFGPGTRLTVL.

The rearrangement links TRBV28 to TRBJ2-7; 9 nucleotides match TRBD1. The CDR3 loop spans 15 amino acids. V was pared by 2 bases and J by 6 bases, with 8 bases of the junction left unmatched. Germline V gives CDR1 MDHEN, CDR2 SYDVKM. The CDR3 is CASSLRDRDLGEQYF. DNA for the CDR3: TGTGCCAGCAGTTTAAGGGACAGGGATCTTGGCGAGCAGTACTTC.

This sequence joins TRBV15 and TRBJ2-1; TRBD1 aligns across 7 bases. Germline CDR1 LNHNV, CDR2 YYDKDF (reference sequence). With 4 bases clipped from V and 7 bases from J, the junction kept 7 bases outside the gene matches. The CDR3 has 14 amino acids. CDR3 DNA: TGTGCCACCAGCAAAAGTGGGACAGCTAATGAGCAGTTCTTC. The encoded protein is CATSKSGTANEQFF. The complete variable domain, with remaining parts taken from reference TRBV15 and TRBJ2-1, reads DAMVIQNPRYQVTQFGKPVTLSCSQTLNHNVMYWYQQKSSQAPKLLFHYYDKDFNNEADTPDNFQSRRPNTSFCFLDIRSPGLGDTAMYLCATSKSGTANEQFFGPGTRLTVL.

This chain links TRBV28 with TRBJ1-1, with 9 positions matching TRBD1. Germline CDR1 reads MDHEN; CDR2 reads SYDVKM. This CDR3 is built from 15 residues. J lost 5 bases, V lost 0 bases, and 4 bases had no gene match. The CDR3 coding sequence is TGTGCCAGCAGTTTATGGACAGGGGGGAAAACTGAAGCTTTCTTT. Encoded protein: CASSLWTGGKTEAFF. Full variable domain (rest looked up from reference TRBV28 and TRBJ1-1): DVKVTQSSRYLVKRTGEKVFLECVQDMDHENMFWYRQDPGLGLRLIYFSYDVKMKEKGDIPEGYSVSREKKERFSLILESASTNQTSMYLCASSLWTGGKTEAFFGQGTRLTVV.

This chain joins TRBV18 and TRBJ2-7; 8 positions match TRBD2. Losses at the gene ends were 6 bases for V and 1 base for J; bases not matched to a gene: 8. The CDR3 extends over 15 amino acids. Looked up from germline, CDR1 is KGHSH and CDR2 is LQKENI. CDR3 region: CASSLREAHSYEQYF. Here the CDR3 DNA reads TGTGCCAGCTCTCTGCGGGAGGCCCATTCCTACGAGCAGTACTTC.

The chain employs TRBV20-1 and TRBJ2-1; the D gene is possibly TRBD2 (5 bases). CDR3 length: 10 residues. Germline loops: CDR1 DFQATT, CDR2 SNEGSKA (reference sequence). V was trimmed by 5 bases and J by 9 bases, leaving 8 bases between them. The CDR3 protein is CSARRTEQFF. CDR3 nucleotides: TGCAGTGCTCGGAGGACTGAGCAGTTCTTC.

The V call is TRBV6-5, the J call TRBJ2-7; no firm D call. CDR1 and CDR2 from the germline V gene are MNHEY and SVGAGI. V lost 6 bases and J lost 3, with 9 bases in between. The CDR3 runs 12 residues. CDR3 coding DNA: TGTGCCAGCAGCCCTACCTTCTACGAGCAGTACTTC. Translation gives CASSPTFYEQYF.

The chain carries TRBV6-6 and TRBJ1-2; D gene uncertain. There are 12 residues in the CDR3. The germline V gene encodes CDR1 MNHNY and CDR2 SVGAGI (reference sequence). V was trimmed by 2 bases and J by 6 bases, leaving 7 bases between them. DNA for the CDR3: TGTGCCAGCAGTTACGATCCGGATGGCTACACCTTC. Its translation is CASSYDPDGYTF.

The V call is TRBV30, the J call TRBJ1-5, with 7 bases lining up with TRBD1. CDR1 and CDR2 (germline): GTSNPN, SVGIG (reference sequence). The CDR3 sequence is 15 residues long. V dropped 1 base and J dropped 3; count of bases not matched to a gene: 6. The CDR3 coding sequence is TGTGCCTGGAGTGGGGGGGACAGCTACAATCAGCCCCAGCATTTT. Protein product: CAWSGGDSYNQPQHF.

This chain connects TRBV6-5 to TRBJ1-2, with 9 bases that match TRBD1. This CDR3 spans 14 amino acids. Germline V gives CDR1 MNHEY, CDR2 SVGAGI. V was pared by 2 bases and J by 7 bases, with 5 bases of the junction left unmatched. The CDR3 reads CASSYIGQGSGYTF. As DNA, the CDR3 is TGTGCCAGCAGTTACATAGGACAGGGGTCTGGCTACACCTTC.